This entry is about one T cell receptor beta chain. Its specificity is unknown. The data belong to a study of shared clonotypes between healthy human individuals. The CDR3 consists of 13 residues. Clones were read by immunoSEQ multiplex PCR, and TCRdb kept only the in-frame ones, dropping some. This sample has over a million clones, with around 74% found just once. Notes on the study in general: Estimated richness was generally greater in naive than memory subsets. About 5% of naive CD4 clonotypes were shared across a few donors.

The source material was memory CD4+ T cells sorted from blood. Sample subset: CD45RA-negative fraction. The sequence came from a man aged 18 to 29 in good health. The V call is TRBV21-1, the J call TRBJ1-1; the table's TRBD1 call for D was not verified on the DNA. TRBV21-1 is a documented pseudogene. The CDR3 is CASSKGQYTEAFF. In DNA, the CDR3 is TGTGCCAGCAGCAAAGGACAGTACACTGAAGCTTTCTTT.